This entry concerns a single T cell receptor beta chain. The target antigen is unknown. This sample was included in a study of blood T cells in healthy people across ages. Findings of the study overall: It was held that the diversity estimates obtained from one million T cells were underestimates.

The draw of peripheral blood yielded ten milliliters from each donor. A J-beta primer mix and a sample-barcoded 5' primer were used in a second PCR of roughly 6 to 12 cycles. Each cDNA molecule carried a tag from a template-switch adaptor that contained 12 random nucleotides. Each CDR3 protein is one row after TCRdb ran MiXCR on the 5' RACE reads. The sample has some 640,000 distinct CDR3 sequences; approximately 50% are singletons. This CDR3 is built from 16 residues. The germline V gene has CDR1 DFQATT and CDR2 SNEGSKA (reference sequence). Losses at the gene ends were 6 bases for V and 3 bases for J; bases not matched to a gene: 10.

This chain links TRBV20-1 with TRBJ2-3, with 12 bases aligning to TRBD2. The clonotype was recovered from a woman aged 55-75 years in good health. Sample: blood. CDR3 sequence (DNA): TGCAGTGCATCTAGCGGGAGGGATTCTCTTACAGATACGCAGTATTTT. Protein sequence: CSASSGRDSLTDTQYF.